Presented here are 18 T cell receptor beta chains from one specimen sequenced in a study of TIL therapy for anti-PD-1-resistant metastatic lung cancer. Noted time point: pre-treatment sample, taken before nivolumab and TIL therapy. The libraries were made with immunoSEQ v3. The data were produced by immunoSEQ multiplex PCR, yet TCRdb's version contains in-frame clones alone and is incomplete. The sample includes approximately 20,000 clones, about 79% seen only once; the top ten take around 7.8%. The sequences come from blood, collected at baseline. Receptors were obtained from a person aged 25-80 years with non-small cell lung cancer.

The chain employs TRBV19 and TRBJ2-7, with D perhaps given as TRBD1 or TRBD2 (5 bases each). Trimming cost V 10 bases and J 3 bases, with 22 bases left between them. There are 15 residues in the CDR3. Germline lookup yields CDR1 LNHDA and CDR2 SQIVND (reference sequence). The CDR3 reads CATQPGRSQVYEQYF. CDR3 DNA: TGTGCCACCCAGCCGGGACGGTCTCAGGTCTACGAGCAGTACTTC.

Only one count was recorded for this clone. An end of the junction differs from the germline gene, which may be a read error. The V call is TRBV10-2, the J call TRBJ2-1; no definite D call. This CDR3 region has 11 residues. Germline V gene lookup returns CDR1 WSHSY and CDR2 SAAADI. CDR3 sequence reads: CASSDEYISVF. CDR3 nucleotides: TGCGCCAGCAGCGACGAGTATATCTCGGTCTTC.

The gene calls are TRBV28 and TRBJ1-5; TRBD1 is a possible D gene (6 bases). The CDR3 is 16 residues long. Germline V gene sequence: CDR1 MDHEN, CDR2 SYDVKM. Trimming pared 2 bases from V and 3 bases from J, leaving 14 bases between. CDR3 region: CASSLGWTAFNQPQHF. CDR3 bases: TGTGCCAGCAGTTTAGGGTGGACAGCTTTCAATCAGCCCCAGCATTTT.

The chain joins TRBV6-1 to TRBJ1-1; a possible D gene is TRBD1 (6 bases). In germline, CDR1 is MNHNS, CDR2 SASEGT. Trimming left V 6 bases short and J 11 bases short, with 16 bases between. CDR3 length equals 12 residues. The CDR3 coding sequence is TGTGCCAGCAGATCCGGGACATGGAGGGCTTTCTTT. Encoded protein: CASRSGTWRAFF.

The genes are TRBV19 and TRBJ1-4, with D unresolved. V lost 1 base and J 7 bases, leaving 13 bases between the germline ends. Germline V lookup: CDR1 LNHDA, CDR2 SQIVND (reference sequence). The CDR3 consists of 15 residues. This CDR3 reads CASSIGGTSIEKLFF. The CDR3 bases are TGTGCCAGTAGTATAGGAGGCACGTCTATTGAAAAACTGTTTTTT.

This chain links TRBV5-6 with TRBJ2-3; D might be TRBD2 (6 bases). Germline lookup yields CDR1 SGHDT and CDR2 YYEEEE. The CDR3 runs 15 residues. Deletions cut 1 base from V and 2 bases from J, with 11 bases between. The CDR3 loop is CASSLTRGPTDTQYF. The CDR3 bases are TGTGCCAGCAGCTTGACGCGGGGCCCCACAGATACGCAGTATTTT. The variable domain in full, with the rest retrieved from reference TRBV5-6 and TRBJ2-3, is DAGVTQSPTHLIKTRGQQVTLRCSPKSGHDTVSWYQQALGQGPQFIFQYYEEEERQRGNFPDRFSGHQFPNYSSELNVNALLLGDSALYLCASSLTRGPTDTQYFGPGTRLTVL.

The chain links TRBV27 to TRBJ2-5; perhaps TRBD2 as D (6 bases). The germline V and J ends were trimmed by 8 bases and 2 bases, with 15 bases remaining between them. This CDR3 comprises 14 residues. Looked up from germline, CDR1 is MNHEY and CDR2 is SMNVEV (reference sequence). The CDR3 loop reads CASGELGGQETQYF. The DNA for the CDR3 is TGTGCCAGCGGTGAGCTGGGGGGTCAAGAGACCCAGTACTTC.

The CDR3 sequence is CASSRREQETQYF. The CDR3 bases are TGCGCCAGCAGCCGTAGGGAGCAAGAGACCCAGTACTTC. The chain joins TRBV5-1 to TRBJ2-5, with TRBD2 as a possible D gene (5 bases). CDR3 length: 13 amino acids. V shed 4 bases and J shed 2 bases, with 9 bases lying between them. Germline CDR1 reads SGHRS; CDR2 reads YFSETQ.

The genes are TRBV27 and TRBJ2-1, with D hard to call. This CDR3 region has 15 residues. Trimming took 6 bases from V and 7 from J, leaving 19 bases between them. Germline V CDR1 and CDR2: MNHEY, SMNVEV (reference sequence). CDR3 DNA sequence: TGTGCCAGCAGCATCGCCCCTTTTACACGGAATGAGCAGTTCTTC. This sequence encodes CASSIAPFTRNEQFF.

The chain recombines TRBV28 with TRBJ2-7, with D tentatively TRBD1 or TRBD2 (7 bases each). CDR1 and CDR2 (germline): MDHEN, SYDVKM. Between the trimmed V and J ends, which lost 7 bases and 4 bases, there was a span of 14 bases. This CDR3 has 13 residues. As DNA, the CDR3 is TGTGCCAGCATGCAGGGGGGGTTATACGAGCAGTACTTC. It translates to CASMQGGLYEQYF.

A remark on this clone: One junction end disagrees with the germline gene, perhaps due to a read error. V and J are TRBV2 and TRBJ1-2; no clear D gene. This CDR3 contains 10 residues. In germline, CDR1 is SNHLY, CDR2 FYNNEI. The CDR3 DNA is TGTGCCAGCAGTGAGCTCGGGGATACTTTC. This encodes CASSELGDTF.

J is TRBJ2-3 and V is TRBV6-1; 12 positions agree with TRBD2. The CDR3 sequence is 17 residues long. J was trimmed by 0 bases and V by 4 bases; bases with no gene match: 5. Germline CDR1 and CDR2: MNHNS and SASEGT. The CDR3 loop reads CASSAASGGVSTDTQYF. CDR3 sequence (DNA): TGTGCCAGCAGTGCGGCTAGCGGGGGGGTTAGCACAGATACGCAGTATTTT.

The chain uses TRBV7-8 and TRBJ1-2, with D uncertain. Germline CDR1 SGHVS, CDR2 FQNEAQ. The V end was cut by 0 bases, the J end by 3 bases, with 20 bases between. This CDR3 has 18 amino acids. The CDR3 loop reads CASSLAARNAGYHYGYTF. Written as DNA, the CDR3 is TGTGCCAGCAGCTTAGCGGCCCGGAACGCGGGGTATCACTATGGCTACACCTTC.

The sample holds a few counts of this clone. The V gene is TRBV10-3, the J gene TRBJ2-1, with 7 bases matching TRBD2. The junction had 8 bases not matched to a gene; V was cut back by 7 bases and J by 8 bases. CDR3 length equals 13 residues. Germline CDR1 is ENHRY and CDR2 is SYGVKD. DNA of the CDR3: TGTGCCATCACAGCGGGGCCCACCGATGAGCAGTTCTTC. Translated, it gives CAITAGPTDEQFF.

The rearrangement uses TRBV28 and TRBJ2-5, with D maybe TRBD1 (6 bases). This CDR3 has 14 residues. Germline V lookup: CDR1 MDHEN, CDR2 SYDVKM. Between the trimmed V and J ends, which lost 6 bases and 9 bases, there was a span of 20 bases. The CDR3 here is CASRKTGWGTAQYF. CDR3 nucleotides: TGTGCCAGCAGAAAGACAGGCTGGGGGACGGCCCAGTACTTC.

This clone was observed once. The rearrangement uses TRBV5-1 and TRBJ2-3, with D hard to call. The CDR3 sequence is 15 residues long. The V gene's germline CDR1 is SGHRS and CDR2 YFSETQ. Deletions cut 5 bases from V and 2 bases from J, with 15 bases between. DNA of the CDR3: TGCGCCAGCAGTCCCAGCCTCCTAAACACAGATACGCAGTATTTT. This encodes CASSPSLLNTDTQYF.

This rearrangement joins TRBV5-1 to TRBJ2-5; 7 bases agree with TRBD2. CDR1 is SGHRS and CDR2 is YFSETQ in the germline V gene. Trimming at V came to 4 bases and at J to 4 bases, leaving 4 bases not matched to a gene. The length of the CDR3 is 13 residues. CDR3 loop: CASSLSGLETQYF. The DNA of the CDR3 is TGCGCCAGCAGCCTTAGCGGGCTAGAGACCCAGTACTTC.

Sample share makes this clone large. The V call is TRBV5-1, the J call TRBJ1-1; possibly TRBD1 for D (5 bases). Trimming took off 3 bases at V and 4 bases at J, with 10 bases between the two ends. Germline CDR1 SGHRS, CDR2 YFSETQ. CDR3 length: 13 amino acids. CDR3 sequence reads: CASSWDFATEAFF. In nucleotides, the CDR3 is TGCGCCAGCAGCTGGGACTTTGCCACTGAAGCTTTCTTT.